A selection of T cell receptor beta chains follows, all from one sample in a study of Graves' ophthalmopathy and Graves' hyperthyroidism. Each CDR3 protein gets one entry after TCRdb re-called the multiplex PCR reads with MiXCR. This table has around 1,000,000 distinct CDR3 sequences, 35% to 45% appearing once. What was sequenced was peripheral blood or thyroid tissue (not recorded which). All receptors derive from an adult man with Graves' hyperthyroidism. The CDR3 runs from the conserved cysteine through the conserved F or W. D genes are given only for firm matches. Size tells how often a clone was seen (once, few, many) or the class of an expanded clone, and some rows leave it out.

cdr3_aa cdr3_nt j_call clone_size v_call d_call
CASRPTSGRGSRPYEQYF TGTGCCAGCAGACCGACTAGCGGGAGAGGGAGCCGGCCCTACGAGCAGTACTTC TRBJ2-7 once TRBV7-6 TRBD2
CASSYSTLQETQYF TGTGCCAGCAGTTACTCGACTTTACAAGAGACCCAGTACTTC TRBJ2-5 NA TRBV6-5 NA
CASSSQGGEARAFF TGTGCCAGCAGCTCCCAAGGGGGCGAGGCGAGAGCTTTCTTT TRBJ1-1 NA TRBV7-2 TRBD1
CAISESRGPGNQPQHF TGTGCCATCAGTGAGTCGAGGGGGCCAGGGAATCAGCCCCAGCATTTT TRBJ1-5 many TRBV10-3 TRBD1
CASSAARAGELFF TGTGCCAGCAGCGCTGCCAGGGCCGGGGAGCTGTTTTTT TRBJ2-2 NA TRBV9 NA
CASKEDVLGRYEQYF TGTGCCAGCAAGGAGGACGTCTTAGGAAGGTACGAGCAGTACTTC TRBJ2-7 NA TRBV11-2 NA
CASTAGGLYEQYF TGTGCCAGCACTGCGGGGGGGCTGTACGAGCAGTACTTC TRBJ2-7 few TRBV7-2 TRBD2
CSAGTGPTGELFF TGCAGCGCCGGGACAGGACCAACCGGGGAGCTGTTTTTT TRBJ2-2 many TRBV29-1 TRBD1
CASAWTGELFF TGCGCCAGCGCGTGGACCGGGGAGCTGTTTTTT TRBJ2-2 many TRBV10-2 NA
CASSLPLRGPKPLSGNTIYF TGTGCCAGCAGCCTCCCCCTCCGGGGCCCAAAACCTCTCTCTGGAAACACCATATATTTT TRBJ1-3 few TRBV7-2 NA
CASSRGANVLTF TGTGCCAGCAGTCGTGGGGCCAACGTCCTGACTTTC TRBJ2-6 many TRBV6-5 NA
CSASTGGTGELFF TGCAGTGCTAGCACAGGGGGGACCGGGGAGCTGTTTTTT TRBJ2-2 many TRBV20-1 TRBD1
CAISRGRMAYEQYF TGTGCCATCAGCCGAGGACGGATGGCCTACGAGCAGTACTTC TRBJ2-7 NA TRBV10-3 NA
CASSVAGHYTDTQYF TGTGCCAGCAGCGTAGCTGGACACTACACAGATACGCAGTATTTT TRBJ2-3 NA TRBV9 NA
CASSDRGAPDTQYF TGTGCCAGCAGTGACAGGGGGGCCCCAGATACGCAGTATTTT TRBJ2-3 few TRBV25-1 NA
CASSLGLAGAPYEQYF TGTGCCAGCAGCTTAGGTCTAGCGGGAGCTCCCTACGAGCAGTACTTC TRBJ2-7 NA TRBV5-4 TRBD2
CASVSSAGANVLTF TGTGCCAGCGTCTCCAGCGCTGGGGCCAACGTCCTGACTTTC TRBJ2-6 many TRBV12-3/TRBV12-4 NA
CSVAGRLVEHF TGCAGCGTTGCCGGTCGACTAGTGGAGCATTTT TRBJ1-5 NA TRBV29-1 NA
CASSLGVQTQETQYF TGCGCCAGCAGCTTGGGAGTACAGACCCAAGAGACCCAGTACTTC TRBJ2-5 NA TRBV5-1 NA
CASSPDPNQETQYF TGTGCCAGCAGCCCGGACCCAAATCAAGAGACCCAGTACTTC TRBJ2-5 many TRBV7-3 NA
CASSVAADRGNSPLHF TGCGCCAGCAGCGTGGCGGCGGACAGGGGGAATTCACCCCTCCACTTT TRBJ1-6 many TRBV5-1 TRBD1
CASITGSTGDSGNTIYF TGTGCCAGCATCACAGGGTCCACAGGAGACTCTGGAAACACCATATATTTT TRBJ1-3 NA TRBV10-3 NA
CAISTGNTGELFF TGTGCCATCAGTACAGGGAACACCGGGGAGCTGTTTTTT TRBJ2-2 NA TRBV10-3 NA
CATGGPSGSAGEQYF TGCGCCACCGGGGGTCCCAGCGGTTCGGCGGGCGAGCAGTACTTC TRBJ2-7 few TRBV10-2 NA
CASSEQKETQYF TGTGCCAGCAGTGAACAGAAAGAGACCCAGTACTTC TRBJ2-5 few TRBV6-5 NA
CASSDNREAGELFF TGTGCCAGCTCGGATAACAGGGAGGCCGGGGAGCTGTTTTTT TRBJ2-2 few TRBV6-4 NA
CASSDRGPTAFF TGTGCCAGCAGTGACAGGGGCCCAACGGCTTTCTTT TRBJ1-1 NA TRBV10-3 TRBD1
CASSTTGGDRGIYEQYF TGTGCCAGCAGCACAACCGGGGGGGACAGGGGCATCTACGAGCAGTACTTC TRBJ2-7 NA TRBV6-6 TRBD1
CASSLVSQGDNYGYTF TGTGCCAGCAGCTTAGTTAGTCAGGGAGACAACTATGGCTACACCTTC TRBJ1-2 many TRBV11-2 NA
CASSPPGQVNSPLHF TGTGCCAGCAGCCCGCCGGGACAGGTCAATTCACCCCTCCACTTT TRBJ1-6 many TRBV9 TRBD1
CASSPRQSDGTEAFF TGCGCCAGCAGCCCCCGTCAGTCCGATGGCACTGAAGCTTTCTTT TRBJ1-1 NA TRBV5-1 NA
CASSLDTDTQYF TGTGCCAGCAGCTTGGACACAGATACGCAGTATTTT TRBJ2-3 few TRBV7-8 NA
CAISGKMADQPQHF TGTGCCATCAGTGGGAAAATGGCCGATCAGCCCCAGCATTTT TRBJ1-5 NA TRBV10-3 NA
CASSQELGVGAETQYF TGTGCCAGCAGCCAAGAACTAGGGGTGGGTGCGGAGACCCAGTACTTC TRBJ2-5 NA TRBV7-2 NA
CASSLWRMNTGELFF TGTGCCAGCAGTTTATGGAGAATGAACACCGGGGAGCTGTTTTTT TRBJ2-2 few TRBV25-1 NA
CATSRVGLRGGGNQPQHF TGTGCCACCAGCAGAGTTGGTTTGCGAGGGGGCGGCAATCAGCCCCAGCATTTT TRBJ1-5 many TRBV15 TRBD1
CASSQEGHGSRTQYF TGCGCCAGCAGCCAAGAAGGGCACGGTTCGCGGACCCAGTACTTC TRBJ2-5 many TRBV4-3 NA
CATNRGEDYGYTF TGTGCCACCAACAGAGGGGAGGACTATGGCTACACCTTC TRBJ1-2 NA TRBV15 NA
CSVEQGLNQPQHF TGCAGCGTGGAACAGGGCCTCAATCAGCCCCAGCATTTT TRBJ1-5 NA TRBV29-1 NA
CASRVRNGETQYF TGTGCCAGTAGGGTCAGGAACGGGGAGACCCAGTACTTC TRBJ2-5 NA TRBV19 NA
CASSYGPGPVNQPQHF TGTGCCAGCAGTTACGGTCCCGGGCCAGTAAATCAGCCCCAGCATTTT TRBJ1-5 few TRBV6-2/TRBV6-3 NA
CASSLTSGVVTGELFF TGTGCCAGCAGCCTAACTTCGGGAGTTGTGACCGGGGAGCTGTTTTTT TRBJ2-2 many TRBV7-6 NA
CASSQSTSGRLGVRTQYF TGTGCCAGCAGTCAATCGACTAGCGGGAGACTGGGAGTTCGGACCCAGTACTTC TRBJ2-5 few TRBV12-3/TRBV12-4 TRBD2
CASRTTGDDEQYF TGTGCCAGCAGGACGACAGGCGATGACGAGCAGTACTTC TRBJ2-7 many TRBV2 NA
CASSQGTANEKLFF TGCGCCAGCAGCCAGGGGACAGCTAATGAAAAACTGTTTTTT TRBJ1-4 many TRBV4-3 TRBD1
CASSLWRGSNTEAFF TGTGCCAGCAGCTTATGGAGGGGGTCGAACACTGAAGCTTTCTTT TRBJ1-1 NA TRBV7-9 NA
CAIKTGSTSDSYEQYF TGTGCCATCAAAACCGGGAGCACATCAGACTCCTACGAGCAGTACTTC TRBJ2-7 few TRBV10-3 NA
CSARTSSGELFF TGCAGTGCTAGGACTAGTTCCGGGGAGCTGTTTTTT TRBJ2-2 NA TRBV20-1 NA
CSVTGTGASGYTF TGCAGCGTGACCGGGACAGGGGCGTCTGGCTACACCTTC TRBJ1-2 NA TRBV29-1 TRBD1
CASSAWTAQYWETQYF TGTGCCAGCAGCGCCTGGACAGCCCAATACTGGGAGACCCAGTACTTC TRBJ2-5 NA TRBV7-9 NA
CSAIQKETQYF TGCAGTGCCATCCAAAAAGAGACCCAGTACTTC TRBJ2-5 many TRBV20-1 NA
CSSSGLAGPGELFF TGCAGCAGTTCTGGACTAGCGGGGCCCGGGGAGCTGTTTTTT TRBJ2-2 NA TRBV29-1 TRBD2